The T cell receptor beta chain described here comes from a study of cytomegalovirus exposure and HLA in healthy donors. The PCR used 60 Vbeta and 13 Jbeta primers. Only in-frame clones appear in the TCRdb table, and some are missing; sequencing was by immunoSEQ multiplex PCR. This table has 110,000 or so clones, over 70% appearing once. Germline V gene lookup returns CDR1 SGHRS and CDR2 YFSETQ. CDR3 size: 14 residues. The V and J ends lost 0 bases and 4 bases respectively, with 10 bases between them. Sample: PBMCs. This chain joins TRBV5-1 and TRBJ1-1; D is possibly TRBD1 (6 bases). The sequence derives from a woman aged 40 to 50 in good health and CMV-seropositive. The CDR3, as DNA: TGCGCCAGCAGCTTGGACAGGGAGGGCACTGAAGCTTTCTTT. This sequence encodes CASSLDREGTEAFF. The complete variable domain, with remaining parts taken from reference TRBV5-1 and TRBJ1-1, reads KAGVTQTPRYLIKTRGQQVTLSCSPISGHRSVSWYQQTPGQGLQFLFEYFSETQRNKGNFPGRFSGRQFSNSRSEMNVSTLELGDSALYLCASSLDREGTEAFFGQGTRLTVV.